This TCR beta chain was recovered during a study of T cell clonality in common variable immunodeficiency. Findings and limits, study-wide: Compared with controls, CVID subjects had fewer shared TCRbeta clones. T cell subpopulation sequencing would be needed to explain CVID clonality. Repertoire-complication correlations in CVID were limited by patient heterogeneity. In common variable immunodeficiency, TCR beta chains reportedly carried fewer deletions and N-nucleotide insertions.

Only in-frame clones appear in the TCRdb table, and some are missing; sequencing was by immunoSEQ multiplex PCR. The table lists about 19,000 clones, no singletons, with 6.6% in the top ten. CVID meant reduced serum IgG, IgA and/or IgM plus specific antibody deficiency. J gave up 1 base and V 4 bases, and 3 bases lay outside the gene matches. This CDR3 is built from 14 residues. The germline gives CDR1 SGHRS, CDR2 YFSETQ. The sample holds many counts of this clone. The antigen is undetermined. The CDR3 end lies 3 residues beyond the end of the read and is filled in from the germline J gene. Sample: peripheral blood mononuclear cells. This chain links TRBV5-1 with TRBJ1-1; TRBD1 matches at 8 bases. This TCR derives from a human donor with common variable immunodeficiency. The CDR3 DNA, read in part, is TGCGCCAGCAGCCGGACAGGGCAGAACACTGAA. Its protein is CASSRTGQNTE. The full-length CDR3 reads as CASSRTGQNTEAFF. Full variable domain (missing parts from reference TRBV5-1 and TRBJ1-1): KAGVTQTPRYLIKTRGQQVTLSCSPISGHRSVSWYQQTPGQGLQFLFEYFSETQRNKGNFPGRFSGRQFSNSRSEMNVSTLELGDSALYLCASSRTGQNTEAFFGQGTRLTVV.